This entry lists 10 T cell receptor beta chains sequenced from one sample in a study of blood T cells in healthy people across ages. The use of a sample-barcoded 5' primer and a J-beta primer mix characterized a second PCR of roughly 6 to 12 cycles. TCRdb re-derived calls from the 5' RACE reads in MiXCR, one entry per CDR3 protein. Of about 930,000 distinct CDR3 sequences in the sample, almost 30% were seen once. A further study also used this sample, focusing on T cells of mothers and their children.

The sequenced sample consisted of blood. The receptors come from a woman in her thirties or forties in good health.

The chain joins TRBV20-1 to TRBJ2-1, with TRBD1 matching 10 bases. Unmatched junction bases numbered 5, after V lost 5 bases and J lost 4 bases. The CDR3 covers 14 residues. Germline assignment: CDR1 DFQATT and CDR2 SNEGSKA (reference sequence). The CDR3 is CSADRGLGYNEQFF. CDR3 DNA sequence: TGCAGTGCTGACAGGGGGCTAGGGTACAATGAGCAGTTCTTC.

This chain links TRBV7-2 with TRBJ2-5; 7 bases are shared with TRBD1. After removal of 1 base from V and 4 bases from J, the junction contained 0 bases not matched to a gene. Germline V lookup: CDR1 SGHTA, CDR2 FQGNSA. The CDR3 consists of 13 residues. CDR3 nucleotides: TGTGCCAGCAGCTTAGAGGGGGCAGAGACCCAGTACTTC. This codes for CASSLEGAETQYF.

This chain joins TRBV5-1 and TRBJ2-5; TRBD2 agrees at 8 bases. The CDR3 is made up of 15 amino acids. V lost 4 bases and J lost 5; bases outside the gene matches: 10. Germline values: CDR1 SGHRS, CDR2 YFSETQ. For the CDR3, the DNA is TGCGCCAGCAGCCGGAATAGCGGGAACGGGGAGACCCAGTACTTC. This encodes CASSRNSGNGETQYF.

In its sample, this clonotype was seen many times. The V and J genes are TRBV12-3 or TRBV12-4 and TRBJ2-3, with a possible D match to TRBD2 (5 bases). The V and J ends lost 2 bases and 2 bases respectively, with 11 bases between them. This CDR3 comprises 15 residues. CDR3 sequence reads: CASSLRTGSTDTQYF. The DNA of the CDR3 is TGTGCCAGCAGTTTAAGAACGGGGTCCACAGATACGCAGTATTTT.

This clonotype has a count of ten or more. This chain joins TRBV15 and TRBJ2-7, with 9 bases aligning to TRBD1. V shed 5 bases and J 4 bases; nucleotides not matched to a gene: 9. CDR1 is LNHNV, CDR2 YYDKDF, per germline (reference sequence). The CDR3 is made up of 15 amino acids. This CDR3 is CATSEDRGILYEQYF. For the CDR3, the DNA is TGTGCCACCAGCGAGGACAGGGGTATCCTGTACGAGCAGTACTTC.

This clonotype has a handful of counts. V is TRBV19 and J is TRBJ1-1; tentatively, D is TRBD1 (5 bases). The germline V gene encodes CDR1 LNHDA and CDR2 SQIVND (reference sequence). This CDR3 is 14 amino acids long. The germline V and J ends were trimmed by 4 bases and 1 base, with 10 bases remaining between them. CDR3 nucleotide sequence: TGTGCCAGTAGTAAACAGGTCCCGAACACTGAAGCTTTCTTT. This sequence encodes CASSKQVPNTEAFF.

Comments on this clonotype: This may be a read error, as it is one base from a much larger clone. This rearrangement joins TRBV12-3 or TRBV12-4 to TRBJ2-5; 11 nucleotides line up with TRBD1. CDR3 length equals 14 residues. CDR3 bases: TGTGCCGGCAGCCGGACAGGGGGCAAGGAGACCCAGTACTTC. Amino acids: CAGSRTGGKETQYF.

In regard to this clonotype: A much larger clone sits a single nucleotide away, making a read error possible. V is TRBV9 and J is TRBJ2-1; possibly TRBD2 for D (8 bases). The J call is in doubt because the DNA end fits TRBJ2-7 better. This CDR3 spans 16 amino acids. Germline CDR1 is SGDLS and CDR2 is YYNGEE. The CDR3 protein is CASSVGLGGADNEQYF. The CDR3 region has the DNA TGTGCCAGCAGCGTGGGACTAGGGGGCGCCGACAATGAGCAGTACTTC.

The chain joins TRBV20-1 to TRBJ2-1; 13 bases align to TRBD2. Germline V gene sequence: CDR1 DFQATT, CDR2 SNEGSKA (reference sequence). CDR3 length: 16 amino acids. V dropped 2 bases and J dropped 8; count of bases not matched to a gene: 9. The DNA for the CDR3 is TGCAGTGCTAGACGACTAGCGGGGGGCCCGGGGGATGAGCAGTTCTTC. Translating it yields CSARRLAGGPGDEQFF.

This chain connects TRBV12-3 or TRBV12-4 to TRBJ2-4, with D possibly being TRBD2 (6 bases). Near its end, the DNA agrees better with TRBJ2-7, so the J call may be wrong. The CDR3 is made up of 13 amino acids. For the CDR3, the DNA is TGTGCCAGCAGGCCCGGCGGGGCCCCCGAGCAGTACTTC. Its protein product is CASRPGGAPEQYF.